The 9 T cell receptor beta chains below all came from one sample that was sequenced in a study of CD8 T cells in ankylosing spondylitis. TCRdb passed the 5' RACE reads through MiXCR, listing each CDR3 protein once. Of 100,000 to 150,000 distinct CDR3 sequences in the sample, 9.5% to 12% were seen once. The sequenced material came from blood, either unsorted or a sorted T cell fraction (not recorded which). These receptors were taken from a female donor with ankylosing spondylitis or in good health (not recorded which).

This clonotype was seen at least ten times. The J gene is TRBJ2-1, the V gene TRBV20-1; either TRBD1 or TRBD2 may supply D (6 bases each). The germline V gene encodes CDR1 DFQATT and CDR2 SNEGSKA (reference sequence). The CDR3 length is 13 residues. Between the trimmed V and J ends, which lost 7 bases and 4 bases, there was a span of 14 bases. The CDR3 loop reads CSGWGAGYNEQFF. The CDR3 DNA follows: TGCAGTGGTTGGGGGGCGGGTTACAATGAGCAGTTCTTC.

This clonotype was seen at least ten times. This chain uses TRBV23-1 with TRBJ1-5; possible D gene TRBD1, 6 bases. TRBV23-1 is an open reading frame, and its role is uncertain. Deletions cut 3 bases from V and 1 base from J, with 16 bases between. The CDR3 extends over 17 amino acids. The CDR3 region is CASSQPQGIGSNQPQHF. The CDR3 nucleotides read TGCGCCAGCAGTCAGCCTCAGGGGATCGGCAGCAATCAGCCCCAGCATTTT.

This clonotype was picked up a small number of times. This rearrangement joins TRBV7-9 to TRBJ2-1, with 8 bases matching TRBD2. V shed 7 bases, J shed 10 bases, and the junction held 21 bases outside the gene matches. Germline CDR1 is SEHNR and CDR2 is FQNEAQ (reference sequence). The CDR3 contains 17 residues. The CDR3 nucleotides are TGTGCCAGCATCCCCGCGGGGCCTAGCGGGCTTCAGAGAGAGCAGTTCTTC. Protein sequence: CASIPAGPSGLQREQFF. Full variable domain (remainder filled in from reference TRBV7-9 and TRBJ2-1): DTGVSQNPRHKITKRGQNVTFRCDPISEHNRLYWYRQTLGQGPEFLTYFQNEAQLEKSRLLSDRFSAERPKGSFSTLEIQRTEQGDSAMYLCASIPAGPSGLQREQFFGPGTRLTVL.

This clonotype showed up just a few times. V gene TRBV20-1 combines with J gene TRBJ2-2, with TRBD2 identical over 7 bases. The CDR3 is made up of 15 amino acids. CDR1 DFQATT and CDR2 SNEGSKA come from the germline V gene (reference sequence). The junction had 9 bases not matched to a gene; V was cut back by 5 bases and J by 3 bases. The CDR3 region has the DNA TGCAGTGCTGCCCGGACTAGTTCCGACACCGGGGAGCTGTTTTTT. It yields the protein CSAARTSSDTGELFF.

This clonotype was counted at least ten times. The J gene is TRBJ2-5, the V gene TRBV7-3; D is perhaps TRBD1 (5 bases). This CDR3 contains 13 residues. Looked up from germline, CDR1 is SGHTA and CDR2 is FQGTGA. V was pared by 5 bases and J by 3 bases, with 10 bases between. The chain's CDR3 is CASSQGTEETQYF. In DNA, the CDR3 is TGTGCCAGCAGCCAGGGCACGGAAGAGACCCAGTACTTC. The full variable domain, completed using reference TRBV7-3 and TRBJ2-5, is GAGVSQTPSNKVTEKGKYVELRCDPISGHTALYWYRQSLGQGPEFLIYFQGTGAADDSGLPNDRFFAVRPEGSVSTLKIQRTERGDSAVYLCASSQGTEETQYFGPGTRLLVL.

This clonotype was picked up many times. V is TRBV10-3 and J is TRBJ2-7; 11 positions match TRBD1. The CDR3 runs 14 residues. Germline values: CDR1 ENHRY, CDR2 SYGVKD. Losses at the gene ends were 6 bases for V and 1 base for J; bases not matched to a gene: 2. The CDR3 DNA reads as TGTGCCATCAGGGGGACAGGGGGTTCCTACGAGCAGTACTTC. This translates into CAIRGTGGSYEQYF.

This clonotype was picked up many times. The gene calls are TRBV5-1 and TRBJ2-1; 7 bases line up with TRBD1. Germline trimming cut 4 bases from V and 4 bases from J; bases unmatched to any gene: 5. Germline CDR1 reads SGHRS; CDR2 reads YFSETQ. The CDR3 totals 14 residues. The CDR3 loop is CASSLGDRYNEQFF. The CDR3, as DNA: TGCGCCAGCAGCCTTGGGGACAGATACAATGAGCAGTTCTTC.

This sequence joins TRBV3-1 and TRBJ2-2; D unclear. This CDR3 spans 13 amino acids. V lost 1 base and J lost 6, with 6 bases in between. Germline CDR1 LGHDT, CDR2 YNNKEL (reference sequence). In nucleotides, the CDR3 is TGTGCCAGCAGCCAAGTGGGGTCCGGGGAGCTGTTTTTT. Amino acid sequence: CASSQVGSGELFF.

About this clonotype itself: This may be a read error: a much more frequent sequence differs by one nucleotide. The V and J genes are TRBV24-1 and TRBJ2-1; 7 bases line up with TRBD2. Unmatched junction bases numbered 10, after V lost 8 bases and J lost 4 bases. The length of the CDR3 is 15 residues. Germline values: CDR1 KGHDR, CDR2 SFDVKD. For the CDR3, the DNA is TGTGCCACCAATGCGATTAGCGGGCCATACAATGAGCAGTTCTTC. Its translation: CATNAISGPYNEQFF.